This T cell receptor (beta chain) derives from a study of early stage breast cancer tumors. The study's findings and limits: Commonly generated sequences made up most enriched TCRB sequences shared between patients.

As concerns this clone: Antigen: not known.

Trimming pared 1 base from V and 2 bases from J, leaving 8 bases between. In germline, CDR1 is KGHSH, CDR2 LQKENI. The CDR3 loop spans 14 amino acids. The assay was immunoSEQ multiplex PCR, and TCRdb's table has in-frame clones only and misses some. The data contain 55,000 to 70,000 clones, about 85% of them singletons. The rearrangement uses TRBV18 and TRBJ1-1, with D perhaps matching TRBD1 (6 bases). Sequenced: blood. This TCR derives from a person in their 40s with breast cancer. CDR3 sequence reads: CASSPLGTNTEAFF. Written as DNA, the CDR3 is TGTGCCAGCTCACCACTAGGGACAAACACTGAAGCTTTCTTT. Drawing the rest from reference TRBV18 and TRBJ1-1, the complete variable domain is NAGVMQNPRHLVRRRGQEARLRCSPMKGHSHVYWYRQLPEEGLKFMVYLQKENIIDESGMPKERFSAEFPKEGPSILRIQQVVRGDSAAYFCASSPLGTNTEAFFGQGTRLTVV.